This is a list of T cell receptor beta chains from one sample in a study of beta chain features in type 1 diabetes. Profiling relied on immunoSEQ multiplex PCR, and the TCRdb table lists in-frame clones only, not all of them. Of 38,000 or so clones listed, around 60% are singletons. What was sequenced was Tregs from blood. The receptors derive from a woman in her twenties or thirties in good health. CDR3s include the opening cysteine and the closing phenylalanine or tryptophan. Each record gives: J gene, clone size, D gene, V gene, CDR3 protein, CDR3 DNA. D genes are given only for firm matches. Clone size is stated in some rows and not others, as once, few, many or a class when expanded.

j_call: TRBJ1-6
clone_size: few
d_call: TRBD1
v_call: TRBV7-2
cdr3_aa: CASSSAGTDPSPLHF
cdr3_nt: TGTGCCAGCAGCTCCGCCGGGACAGATCCTTCACCCCTCCACTTT

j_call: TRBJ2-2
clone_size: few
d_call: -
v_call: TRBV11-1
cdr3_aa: CASSQGPVAGELFF
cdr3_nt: TGTGCCAGCAGCCAGGGCCCAGTTGCCGGGGAGCTGTTTTTT

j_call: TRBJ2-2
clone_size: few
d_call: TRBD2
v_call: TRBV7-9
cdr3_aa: CASSPARGAGANTGELFF
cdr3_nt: TGTGCCAGCAGCCCCGCCCGGGGAGCGGGGGCGAACACCGGGGAGCTGTTTTTT

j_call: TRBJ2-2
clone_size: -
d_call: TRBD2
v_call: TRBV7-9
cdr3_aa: CASSSPGLAWGDTGELFF
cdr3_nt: TGTGCCAGCAGCTCCCCGGGACTAGCATGGGGCGACACCGGGGAGCTGTTTTTT

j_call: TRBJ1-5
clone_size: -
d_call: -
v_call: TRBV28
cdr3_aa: CASFSRVNQPQHF
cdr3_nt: TGTGCCAGCTTCTCCCGAGTTAATCAGCCCCAGCATTTT

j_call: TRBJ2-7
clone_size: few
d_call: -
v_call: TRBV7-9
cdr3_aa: CASSLGGYSYEQYF
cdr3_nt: TGTGCCAGCAGCTTAGGCGGGTACTCCTACGAGCAGTACTTC

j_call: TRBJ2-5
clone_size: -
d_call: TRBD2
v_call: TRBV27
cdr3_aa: CASRRLASQETQYF
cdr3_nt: TGTGCCAGCCGAAGACTAGCGAGCCAAGAGACCCAGTACTTC

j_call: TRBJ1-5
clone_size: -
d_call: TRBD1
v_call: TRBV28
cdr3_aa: CASSHGTGGNQPQHF
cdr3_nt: TGTGCCAGCAGTCACGGGACAGGGGGCAATCAGCCCCAGCATTTT

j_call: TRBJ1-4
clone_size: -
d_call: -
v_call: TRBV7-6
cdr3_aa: CASKSTTGRSNEKLFF
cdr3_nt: TGTGCCAGCAAATCTACTACAGGGCGAAGTAATGAAAAACTGTTTTTT

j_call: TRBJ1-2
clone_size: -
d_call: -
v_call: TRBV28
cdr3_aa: CASSPGANYGYTF
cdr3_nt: TGTGCCAGCAGTCCCGGGGCTAACTATGGCTACACCTTC

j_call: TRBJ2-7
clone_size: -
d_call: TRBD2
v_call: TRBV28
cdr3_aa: CASSSRLAGSPQYF
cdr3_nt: TGTGCCAGCAGCTCTCGACTAGCCGGGTCCCCGCAGTACTTC

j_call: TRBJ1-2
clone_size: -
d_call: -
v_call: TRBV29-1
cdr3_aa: CSVELSANYGYTF
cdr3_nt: TGCAGCGTTGAATTGTCAGCTAACTATGGCTACACCTTC

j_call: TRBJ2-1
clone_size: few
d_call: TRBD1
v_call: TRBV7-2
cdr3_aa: CASSRAWDRHLYNEQFF
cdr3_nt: TGTGCCAGCAGCCGAGCTTGGGACAGGCACTTATACAATGAGCAGTTCTTC

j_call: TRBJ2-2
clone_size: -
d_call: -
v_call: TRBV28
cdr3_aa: CASRRIRRPRTGELFF
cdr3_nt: TGTGCCAGCAGGCGAATCCGGCGGCCGCGGACCGGGGAGCTGTTTTTT

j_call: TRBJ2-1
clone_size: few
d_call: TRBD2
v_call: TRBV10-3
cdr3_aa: CAISDLLAGGSYNEQFF
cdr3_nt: TGTGCCATCAGTGACCTACTAGCGGGGGGCTCCTACAATGAGCAGTTCTTC

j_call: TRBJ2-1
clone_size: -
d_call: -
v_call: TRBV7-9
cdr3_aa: CASSSLGGSYNEQFF
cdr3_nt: TGTGCCAGCAGCTCTCTGGGAGGCTCCTACAATGAGCAGTTCTTC

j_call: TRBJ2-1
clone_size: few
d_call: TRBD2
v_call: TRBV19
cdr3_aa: CASTPSGYNEQFF
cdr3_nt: TGTGCCAGTACTCCTAGCGGCTACAATGAGCAGTTCTTC

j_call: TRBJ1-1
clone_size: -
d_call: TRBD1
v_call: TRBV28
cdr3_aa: CASRIQGGNTEAFF
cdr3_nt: TGTGCCAGCAGAATACAGGGGGGCAACACTGAAGCTTTCTTT

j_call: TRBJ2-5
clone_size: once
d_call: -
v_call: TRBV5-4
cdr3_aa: CASSTRQIQETQYF
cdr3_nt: TGTGCCAGCAGCACCCGACAGATCCAAGAGACCCAGTACTTC

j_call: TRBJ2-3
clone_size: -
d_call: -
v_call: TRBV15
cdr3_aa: CATSRVGGSDTQYF
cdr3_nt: TGTGCCACCAGCAGAGTTGGGGGGTCAGATACGCAGTATTTT

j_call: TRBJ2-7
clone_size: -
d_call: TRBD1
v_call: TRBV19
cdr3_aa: CASSLSGQGYEQYF
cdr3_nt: TGTGCCAGTAGCCTGTCGGGACAGGGCTACGAGCAGTACTTC

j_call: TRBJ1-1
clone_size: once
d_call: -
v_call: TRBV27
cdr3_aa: CASRGAGRKNTEAFF
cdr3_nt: TGTGCCAGCAGAGGAGCGGGACGGAAGAACACTGAAGCTTTCTTT

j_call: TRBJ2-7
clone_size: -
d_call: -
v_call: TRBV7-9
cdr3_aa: CASSGSGVSEQYF
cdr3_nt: TGTGCCAGCAGCGGGAGTGGCGTCTCCGAGCAGTACTTC

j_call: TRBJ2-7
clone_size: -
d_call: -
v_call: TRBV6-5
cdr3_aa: CASSYGGSSTYEQYF
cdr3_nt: TGTGCCAGCAGTTACGGGGGGTCCTCCACCTACGAGCAGTACTTC

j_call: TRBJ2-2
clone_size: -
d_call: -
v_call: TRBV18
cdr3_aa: CASSGASSTGELFF
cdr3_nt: TGTGCCAGCTCTGGGGCCTCGTCCACCGGGGAGCTGTTTTTT

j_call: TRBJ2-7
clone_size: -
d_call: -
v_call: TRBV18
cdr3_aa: CASSPIPGTVDEQYF
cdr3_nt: TGTGCCAGCTCACCAATCCCAGGGACTGTTGACGAGCAGTACTTC

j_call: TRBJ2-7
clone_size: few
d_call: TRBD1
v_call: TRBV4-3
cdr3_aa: CASSQANRGRNEQYF
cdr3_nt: TGCGCCAGCAGCCAAGCTAACAGGGGGCGCAACGAGCAGTACTTC

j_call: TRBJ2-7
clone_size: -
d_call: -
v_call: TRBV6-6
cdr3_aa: CASSYSAGPYEQYF
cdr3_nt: TGTGCCAGCAGTTACTCCGCAGGGCCCTACGAGCAGTACTTC

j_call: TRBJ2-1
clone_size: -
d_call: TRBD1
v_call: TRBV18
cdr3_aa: CASSPPTGRVGNEQFF
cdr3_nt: TGTGCCAGCTCACCCCCGACAGGGAGAGTGGGAAATGAGCAGTTCTTC

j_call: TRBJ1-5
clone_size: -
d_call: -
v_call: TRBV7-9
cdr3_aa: CASSLEKRGGNQPQHF
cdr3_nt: TGTGCCAGCAGCTTAGAAAAAAGGGGCGGCAATCAGCCCCAGCATTTT

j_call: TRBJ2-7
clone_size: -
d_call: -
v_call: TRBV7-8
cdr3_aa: CASSLMTGAYEQYF
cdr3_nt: TGTGCCAGCAGCCTAATGACAGGCGCCTACGAGCAGTACTTC

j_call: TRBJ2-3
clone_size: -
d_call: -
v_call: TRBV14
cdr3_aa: CASSQFKTSSTDTQYF
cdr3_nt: TGTGCCAGCAGCCAATTCAAGACATCTAGCACAGATACGCAGTATTTT

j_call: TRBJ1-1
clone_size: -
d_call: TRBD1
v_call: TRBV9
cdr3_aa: CASSDYERTGGFLSTEAFF
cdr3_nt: TGTGCCAGCAGCGACTACGAAAGGACAGGGGGCTTTTTGAGCACTGAAGCTTTCTTT

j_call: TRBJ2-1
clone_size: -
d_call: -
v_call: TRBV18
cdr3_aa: CASSPPRGAANEQFF
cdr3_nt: TGTGCCAGCTCACCCCCCCGGGGGGCCGCCAATGAGCAGTTCTTC

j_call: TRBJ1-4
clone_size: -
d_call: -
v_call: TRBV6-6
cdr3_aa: CASRPPGSGEKLFF
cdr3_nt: TGTGCCAGCAGACCCCCGGGAAGTGGTGAAAAACTGTTTTTT

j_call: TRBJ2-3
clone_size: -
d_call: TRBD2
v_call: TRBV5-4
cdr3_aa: CASSWGLAGLASTDTQYF
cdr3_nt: TGTGCCAGCAGCTGGGGACTAGCGGGTCTCGCTAGCACAGATACGCAGTATTTT

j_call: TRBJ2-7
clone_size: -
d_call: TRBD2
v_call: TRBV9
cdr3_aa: CASSGSGRGYEQYF
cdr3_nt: TGTGCCAGCAGCGGTAGCGGGAGAGGGTACGAGCAGTACTTC

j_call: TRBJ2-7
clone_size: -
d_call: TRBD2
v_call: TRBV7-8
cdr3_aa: CASSTSGRFVYEQYF
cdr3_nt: TGTGCCAGCAGCACTAGCGGGAGGTTCGTATACGAGCAGTACTTC

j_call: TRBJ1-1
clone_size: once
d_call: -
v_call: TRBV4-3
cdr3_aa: CASSPVLKTANTEAFF
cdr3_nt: TGCGCCAGCAGCCCAGTCCTAAAGACAGCGAACACTGAAGCTTTCTTT